This is a list of T cell receptor beta chains from one sample in a study of blood T cells in healthy people across ages. MiXCR, run by TCRdb on the 5' RACE reads, gives a single entry per CDR3 protein. The table has about 800,000 distinct CDR3 sequences, roughly 60% seen once; the top ten hold approximately 23%. The sample taken for sequencing was blood. These receptors originate from a young man in good health. The CDR3 runs from the conserved cysteine through the conserved F or W. D genes are given only for firm matches. Expanded clones are given a class, and other clones once, few, many or no size at all.

length	D	J	size	V	DNA	CDR3
13	TRBD1	TRBJ2-3	.	TRBV6-2/TRBV6-3	TGTGCCAGCACTGGGACAGGGAAATATACGCAGTATTTT	CASTGTGKYTQYF
13	.	TRBJ2-5	.	TRBV14	TGTGCCAGCAGCCAAGGCAGGATGGGGGAGCAGTACTTC	CASSQGRMGEQYF
15	.	TRBJ2-1	.	TRBV11-3	TGTGCCAGCAGCTTATCGCCAGAGACCTACAATGAGCAGTTCTTC	CASSLSPETYNEQFF
16	.	TRBJ2-2	.	TRBV24-1	TGTGCCACCAGTGATTTTCCGGGTCCGAACACCGGGGAGCTGTTTTTT	CATSDFPGPNTGELFF
13	.	TRBJ1-6	.	TRBV7-8	TGTGCCAGCAGCGCGGACAGTAATTCACCCCTCCACTTT	CASSADSNSPLHF
13	.	TRBJ2-4	.	TRBV29-1	TGCAGCGTTGGTCCGGGTCCCAAAAACATTCAGTACTTC	CSVGPGPKNIQYF
12	.	TRBJ2-5	once	TRBV30	TGTGCCTGGAGTCCATTTCGGGAGACCCAGTACTTC	CAWSPFRETQYF
14	.	TRBJ2-7	.	TRBV28	TGTGCCAGCAGTTTCAGGGGGGCGTCCTACGAGCAGTACTTC	CASSFRGASYEQYF
13	.	TRBJ2-5	few	TRBV20-1	TGCAGTGCTCCAGGGGGGCCCCAAGAGACCCAGTACTTC	CSAPGGPQETQYF
15	.	TRBJ2-7	.	TRBV7-2	TGTGCCAGCAGCTACGTAGCGGACATCAACTACGAGCAGTACTTC	CASSYVADINYEQYF
11	.	TRBJ2-3	.	TRBV20-1	TGCAGCCGAGAGCTGGGGGATACGCAGTATTTT	CSRELGDTQYF
16	.	TRBJ2-1	.	TRBV10-3	TGTGCCATCAGTGAGTCAGGAACAGGGATTGGCAGTGAGCAGTTCTTC	CAISESGTGIGSEQFF
14	.	TRBJ1-1	.	TRBV2	TGTGCCAGCAGTTCACTCGGACAGAACACTGAAGCTTTCTTT	CASSSLGQNTEAFF
16	TRBD1	TRBJ2-1	.	TRBV4-2	TGTGCCAGCAGCCAAGAGATTGGGACAGGAGCGAATGAGCAGTTCTTC	CASSQEIGTGANEQFF
14	.	TRBJ1-4	.	TRBV15	TGTGCCACCAGCAGAGAGCAGGGGTGGGAAAAACTGTTTTTT	CATSREQGWEKLFF
19	TRBD2	TRBJ2-1	.	TRBV28	TGTGCCACCCAGTTTCGGGGGACAGGGACTAGCGGGATTCGGAATGAGCAGTTCTTC	CATQFRGTGTSGIRNEQFF
14	.	TRBJ2-1	.	TRBV20-1	TGCAGTGCGTACCCTGACGAGGAAATTAATGAGCAGTTCTTC	CSAYPDEEINEQFF
14	TRBD2	TRBJ2-1	.	TRBV20-1	TGCAGTGCTAGTATCGGGACTAGCGGAAATGAGCAGTTCTTC	CSASIGTSGNEQFF
17	.	TRBJ2-4	.	TRBV10-3	TGTGCCATCAGTGAGCGGGACGGCCGTTTAGCCAAAAACATTCAGTACTTC	CAISERDGRLAKNIQYF
16	.	TRBJ2-7	.	TRBV5-1	TGCGCCAGCAGCTTGGATCACAGGGCCAGCTCCTACGAGCAGTACTTC	CASSLDHRASSYEQYF
15	TRBD1	TRBJ1-1	.	TRBV5-1	TGCGCCAGCAGCAAAAGTGACAGGGCGTCCACTGAAGCTTTCTTT	CASSKSDRASTEAFF
14	.	TRBJ2-1	.	TRBV4-1	TGCGCCAGCAGCCCGGACGATTCCTACAATGAGCAGTTCTTC	CASSPDDSYNEQFF
13	TRBD1	TRBJ2-7	.	TRBV6-1	TGTGCCAGCCCGGGACAGGGGGACTACGAGCAGTACTTC	CASPGQGDYEQYF
15	.	TRBJ1-6	.	TRBV7-2	TGTGCCAGCAGCTTAGGACCTTACTATAATTCACCCCTCCACTTT	CASSLGPYYNSPLHF
15	TRBD2	TRBJ2-7	once	TRBV20-1	TGCAGTGCTAGGAACAGCGGGGGAAGCTCCTACGAGCAGTACTTC	CSARNSGGSSYEQYF